What follows are 5 T cell receptor beta chains derived from one specimen sequenced in a study of blood T cell repertoires in COVID-19. Sequencing used immunoSEQ multiplex PCR; TCRdb keeps in-frame clones, though not all of them. Here the sample spans about 200,000 clones, 89% being singletons. The sample was PBMCs or T cells enriched from blood (not recorded which). The receptors were sampled from a woman in her late teens or twenties who had recovered from COVID-19.

The V call is TRBV19, the J call TRBJ2-1, with D maybe TRBD1 (5 bases). This CDR3 has 17 amino acids. Per the germline V gene, CDR1 is LNHDA and CDR2 is SQIVND (reference sequence). V dropped 2 bases and J dropped 6 bases, with 20 bases sitting between them. The CDR3 spells CASSIIGLGQFANEQFF. CDR3 sequence (DNA): TGTGCCAGTAGTATAATAGGGTTGGGGCAGTTTGCCAATGAGCAGTTCTTC.

V gene TRBV7-9 combines with J gene TRBJ2-5, with 9 bases fitting TRBD1. The CDR3 is 15 residues long. The junction had 9 bases not matched to a gene; V was cut back by 5 bases and J by 5 bases. Germline V CDR1 and CDR2: SEHNR, FQNEAQ (reference sequence). As DNA, the CDR3 is TGTGCCAGCAGCATGGGACAGGGTGGGGATGAGACCCAGTACTTC. As protein: CASSMGQGGDETQYF. Using reference TRBV7-9 and TRBJ2-5 for the parts outside the CDR3, the full variable domain is DTGVSQNPRHKITKRGQNVTFRCDPISEHNRLYWYRQTLGQGPEFLTYFQNEAQLEKSRLLSDRFSAERPKGSFSTLEIQRTEQGDSAMYLCASSMGQGGDETQYFGPGTRLLVL.

This clone was recorded only once. The chain employs TRBV3-1 (or the pseudogene TRBV3-2) and TRBJ1-2; D perhaps matches TRBD1 (6 bases). Per germline, CDR1 LGHDT and CDR2 YNNKEL (reference sequence). The CDR3 runs to 16 residues. V lost 0 bases and J lost 4, with 15 bases in between. For the CDR3, the DNA is TGTGCCAGCAGCCAAGATAGTCAGGACAGTCTCTATGGCTACACCTTC. It is translated as CASSQDSQDSLYGYTF.

V gene TRBV7-3 combines with J gene TRBJ1-1; D is possibly TRBD1 (5 bases). V was shortened by 5 bases and J by 4 bases, with 17 bases between the two germline ends. The CDR3 length is 15 residues. Germline lookup yields CDR1 SGHTA and CDR2 FQGTGA. The CDR3 DNA reads as TGTGCCAGCAGCCCCAGGGCGGGGGTGGCCACTGAAGCTTTCTTT. It specifies CASSPRAGVATEAFF.

The rearrangement links TRBV4-2 to TRBJ1-5; maybe TRBD1 (5 bases). The germline V gene has CDR1 LGHNA and CDR2 YNFKEQ. The V gene lost 6 bases and the J gene lost 3 bases, with 15 bases spanning the gap. The CDR3 spans 15 residues. As DNA, the CDR3 is TGTGCCAGCAGTCCTATTGGGGCGTCCAATCAGCCCCAGCATTTT. Translated, it gives CASSPIGASNQPQHF.